Listed below are T cell receptor beta chains from one sample, sequenced in a study of shared clonotypes between healthy human individuals. Libraries were prepared by immunoSEQ multiplex PCR; TCRdb keeps only in-frame clonotypes and omits some of them. The sample lists about 2.3 million clones; approximately 93% were seen once. Sequencing was done on a sample of naive CD4+ T cells from PBMCs. The receptors here all came from a man aged 18 to 29 in good health. Some clones in this sample may be carry-over from other donors' samples. Each CDR3 is given with its conserved first and last residue. The order of the fields is clone size, J gene, V gene, D gene, CDR3 protein, CDR3 DNA. A D gene is named only where the DNA matches it firmly. Clone size is given for some rows only: seen once, a few or many times, or a class if the clone is expanded.

abundance: .; j_gene: TRBJ2-1; v_gene: TRBV6-5; d_gene: .; CDR3aa: CASSYSWTESLNEQFF; CDR3nt: TGTGCCAGCAGTTACTCTTGGACTGAGTCCCTCAATGAGCAGTTCTTC
abundance: .; j_gene: TRBJ2-5; v_gene: TRBV6-5; d_gene: TRBD1; CDR3aa: CASSRQGAQETQYF; CDR3nt: TGTGCCAGCAGTAGACAGGGGGCACAAGAGACCCAGTACTTC
abundance: .; j_gene: TRBJ2-7; v_gene: TRBV19; d_gene: TRBD1; CDR3aa: CASSISQGAYYEQYF; CDR3nt: TGTGCCAGTAGTATTAGCCAGGGGGCTTACTACGAGCAGTACTTC
abundance: .; j_gene: TRBJ2-7; v_gene: TRBV5-6; d_gene: .; CDR3aa: CASSKSTYEQYF; CDR3nt: TGTGCCAGCAGCAAAAGTACCTACGAGCAGTACTTC
abundance: .; j_gene: TRBJ1-4; v_gene: TRBV18; d_gene: .; CDR3aa: CASSLRDGNEKLFF; CDR3nt: TGTGCCAGCTCCCTCCGGGACGGTAATGAAAAACTGTTTTTT
abundance: .; j_gene: TRBJ1-1; v_gene: TRBV19; d_gene: .; CDR3aa: CASSRDILNTEAFF; CDR3nt: TGTGCCAGTAGCCGGGACATTCTGAACACTGAAGCTTTCTTT
abundance: few; j_gene: TRBJ1-5; v_gene: TRBV28; d_gene: TRBD1; CDR3aa: CASRPQGRPQHF; CDR3nt: TGTGCCAGCAGGCCACAGGGGAGGCCCCAGCATTTT
abundance: .; j_gene: TRBJ2-1; v_gene: TRBV27; d_gene: .; CDR3aa: CASTPSPGLHSYNEQFF; CDR3nt: TGTGCCAGCACACCCTCTCCGGGACTGCACTCCTACAATGAGCAGTTCTTC
abundance: .; j_gene: TRBJ2-1; v_gene: TRBV9; d_gene: TRBD2; CDR3aa: CASSVDMPSGRAGQFF; CDR3nt: TGTGCCAGCAGCGTAGATATGCCTAGCGGGAGGGCCGGGCAGTTCTTC
abundance: .; j_gene: TRBJ1-2; v_gene: TRBV5-4; d_gene: .; CDR3aa: CASSYPGLQAEAYGYTF; CDR3nt: TGTGCCAGCAGCTACCCGGGACTTCAAGCTGAGGCGTATGGCTACACCTTC
abundance: .; j_gene: TRBJ1-5; v_gene: TRBV28; d_gene: TRBD1; CDR3aa: CASSFTGDYSNQPQHF; CDR3nt: TGTGCCAGCAGTTTTACAGGGGATTATAGCAATCAGCCCCAGCATTTT
abundance: .; j_gene: TRBJ2-7; v_gene: TRBV6-5; d_gene: .; CDR3aa: CASSWQGGEQYF; CDR3nt: TGTGCCAGCTCCTGGCAGGGGGGCGAGCAGTACTTC
abundance: once; j_gene: TRBJ2-7; v_gene: TRBV28; d_gene: TRBD2; CDR3aa: CASTSGTYEQYF; CDR3nt: TGTGCCAGTACTAGCGGCACCTACGAGCAGTACTTC
abundance: .; j_gene: TRBJ1-3; v_gene: TRBV6-1; d_gene: TRBD1; CDR3aa: CASSEGTGAGNTIYF; CDR3nt: TGTGCCAGCAGCGAAGGGACAGGGGCTGGAAACACCATATATTTT
abundance: .; j_gene: TRBJ2-3; v_gene: TRBV5-6; d_gene: TRBD1; CDR3aa: CASSPATGASTDTQYF; CDR3nt: TGTGCCAGCAGCCCCGCGACAGGGGCTAGCACAGATACGCAGTATTTT
abundance: .; j_gene: TRBJ2-7; v_gene: TRBV27; d_gene: TRBD2; CDR3aa: CASRMTSGTKGGSYEQYF; CDR3nt: TGTGCCAGCAGAATGACTAGCGGCACCAAGGGCGGGTCCTACGAGCAGTACTTC
abundance: .; j_gene: TRBJ1-3; v_gene: TRBV28; d_gene: .; CDR3aa: CASTPRGSGNTIYF; CDR3nt: TGTGCCAGCACCCCCCGCGGCTCTGGAAACACCATATATTTT
abundance: .; j_gene: TRBJ2-7; v_gene: TRBV5-1; d_gene: .; CDR3aa: CASSPNEGSEQYF; CDR3nt: TGCGCCAGCAGTCCCAATGAAGGGTCCGAGCAGTACTTC
abundance: .; j_gene: TRBJ1-1; v_gene: TRBV10-2; d_gene: .; CDR3aa: CASSKTGKTNTEAFF; CDR3nt: TGCGCCAGCAGTAAAACAGGGAAGACGAACACTGAAGCTTTCTTT
abundance: .; j_gene: TRBJ2-2; v_gene: TRBV7-8; d_gene: .; CDR3aa: CASSLFTSTGELFF; CDR3nt: TGTGCCAGCAGCTTATTCACGAGCACCGGGGAGCTGTTTTTT
abundance: .; j_gene: TRBJ2-7; v_gene: TRBV18; d_gene: .; CDR3aa: CASSPPGFEQYF; CDR3nt: TGTGCCAGCTCACCACCGGGTTTCGAGCAGTACTTC
abundance: .; j_gene: TRBJ2-1; v_gene: TRBV7-2; d_gene: .; CDR3aa: CASSPGTPSYNEQFF; CDR3nt: TGTGCCAGCAGCCCCGGGACTCCTTCCTACAATGAGCAGTTCTTC
abundance: .; j_gene: TRBJ2-4; v_gene: TRBV6-5; d_gene: TRBD1; CDR3aa: CASGTGALAKNIQYF; CDR3nt: TGTGCCAGCGGTACAGGGGCCTTAGCCAAAAACATTCAGTACTTC
abundance: .; j_gene: TRBJ2-7; v_gene: TRBV11-2; d_gene: .; CDR3aa: CASSPYYEQYF; CDR3nt: TGTGCCAGCAGCCCCTACTACGAGCAGTACTTC
abundance: .; j_gene: TRBJ2-5; v_gene: TRBV5-1; d_gene: TRBD1; CDR3aa: CASSLQGSQETQYF; CDR3nt: TGCGCCAGCAGCTTACAGGGGAGCCAAGAGACCCAGTACTTC
abundance: few; j_gene: TRBJ1-2; v_gene: TRBV9; d_gene: .; CDR3aa: CASSLRDNYGYTF; CDR3nt: TGTGCCAGCAGCCTCCGGGACAACTATGGCTACACCTTC
abundance: .; j_gene: TRBJ2-3; v_gene: TRBV5-1; d_gene: .; CDR3aa: CASTPPWGATDTQYF; CDR3nt: TGCGCCAGCACCCCCCCCTGGGGGGCCACAGATACGCAGTATTTT
abundance: .; j_gene: TRBJ1-2; v_gene: TRBV9; d_gene: TRBD1; CDR3aa: CASSVKGTGDYGYTF; CDR3nt: TGTGCCAGCAGCGTAAAGGGGACAGGGGACTATGGCTACACCTTC
abundance: .; j_gene: TRBJ1-1; v_gene: TRBV30; d_gene: .; CDR3aa: CAHVRGMNTEAFF; CDR3nt: TGTGCTCACGTACGGGGAATGAACACTGAAGCTTTCTTT
abundance: once; j_gene: TRBJ1-1; v_gene: TRBV5-1; d_gene: .; CDR3aa: CASSLSRRGNTEAFF; CDR3nt: TGCGCCAGCAGCTTATCCAGGAGGGGAAACACTGAAGCTTTCTTT
abundance: .; j_gene: TRBJ2-1; v_gene: TRBV9; d_gene: .; CDR3aa: CASSPRQYNEQFF; CDR3nt: TGTGCCAGCAGCCCCCGACAGTACAATGAGCAGTTCTTC
abundance: .; j_gene: TRBJ2-1; v_gene: TRBV11-2; d_gene: TRBD2; CDR3aa: CASNPEGLAGNEQFF; CDR3nt: TGTGCCAGCAACCCCGAGGGACTAGCAGGAAATGAGCAGTTCTTC
abundance: .; j_gene: TRBJ2-2; v_gene: TRBV28; d_gene: .; CDR3aa: CASSSGADRELFF; CDR3nt: TGTGCCAGCAGTTCGGGAGCAGATAGGGAGCTGTTTTTT
abundance: once; j_gene: TRBJ2-5; v_gene: TRBV11-2; d_gene: .; CDR3aa: CASRTGGQQIFETQYF; CDR3nt: TGTGCCAGCAGGACGGGGGGACAGCAAATATTCGAGACCCAGTACTTC
abundance: once; j_gene: TRBJ2-1; v_gene: TRBV9; d_gene: TRBD2; CDR3aa: CASSPRSSGRRDNEQFF; CDR3nt: TGTGCCAGCAGCCCGCGATCTAGCGGTCGGAGGGACAATGAGCAGTTCTTC
abundance: .; j_gene: TRBJ2-7; v_gene: TRBV11-1; d_gene: TRBD1; CDR3aa: CASSPGTGGSYEQYF; CDR3nt: TGTGCCAGCAGCCCCGGGACAGGGGGCTCCTACGAGCAGTACTTC
abundance: .; j_gene: TRBJ1-2; v_gene: TRBV28; d_gene: .; CDR3aa: CASGGVNYGYTF; CDR3nt: TGTGCCAGTGGGGGGGTTAACTATGGCTACACCTTC
abundance: .; j_gene: TRBJ2-5; v_gene: TRBV4-1; d_gene: .; CDR3aa: CASSQEMRTRDFRETQYF; CDR3nt: TGCGCCAGCAGCCAAGAAATGAGGACCAGGGACTTTAGGGAGACCCAGTACTTC
abundance: .; j_gene: TRBJ2-7; v_gene: TRBV28; d_gene: TRBD2; CDR3aa: CASVELVAGDYEQYF; CDR3nt: TGTGCCAGCGTCGAGTTGGTAGCGGGAGACTACGAGCAGTACTTC
abundance: .; j_gene: TRBJ1-4; v_gene: TRBV28; d_gene: .; CDR3aa: CASSGVANEKLFF; CDR3nt: TGTGCCAGCAGCGGGGTCGCTAATGAAAAACTGTTTTTT
abundance: .; j_gene: TRBJ1-2; v_gene: TRBV20-1; d_gene: .; CDR3aa: CTPTENYGYTF; CDR3nt: TGCACCCCGACAGAAAACTATGGCTACACCTTC
abundance: .; j_gene: TRBJ2-4; v_gene: TRBV11-2; d_gene: .; CDR3aa: CASSSLMPGRRNIQYF; CDR3nt: TGTGCCAGCAGCTCATTAATGCCGGGGAGGAGGAACATTCAGTACTTC
abundance: .; j_gene: TRBJ2-5; v_gene: TRBV5-1; d_gene: .; CDR3aa: CASSLEGGIYETQYF; CDR3nt: TGCGCCAGCAGCTTGGAAGGCGGGATTTATGAGACCCAGTACTTC